The next 13 T cell receptor beta chains were all read from a single sample in a study of T cells after yellow fever vaccination. A single record per CDR3 protein comes from TCRdb applying MiXCR to the 5' RACE reads. The sample consists of 150,000 to 200,000 distinct CDR3 sequences, 9.5% to 12% of them appearing once. The sequencing here drew on CD8+ T cells sorted from PBMCs, taken 15 days after the yellow fever booster vaccination. The source is a young man who received the YFV17D yellow fever vaccine.

This clonotype came up many times. The chain joins TRBV7-2 to TRBJ2-3, with TRBD2 matching over 8 bases. V shed 7 bases and J 7 bases; nucleotides not matched to a gene: 16. Per the germline V gene, CDR1 is SGHTA and CDR2 is FQGNSA. CDR3 length: 16 amino acids. The CDR3 region is CASIHYRGGRANTQYF. The CDR3 DNA reads as TGTGCCAGCATCCATTATCGGGGGGGCCGTGCAAATACGCAGTATTTT.

The chain couples TRBV30 to TRBJ2-6; unclear D gene. The germline V gene encodes CDR1 GTSNPN and CDR2 SVGIG (reference sequence). Trimming cost V 3 bases and J 0 bases, with 6 bases left between them. The CDR3 has 14 amino acids. DNA of the CDR3: TGTGCCTGGAGCCCAGGCTCTGGGGCCAACGTCCTGACTTTC. The encoded protein is CAWSPGSGANVLTF.

In this sample, this clonotype turned up a few times. V gene TRBV19 combines with J gene TRBJ2-1, with D possibly TRBD1 on 6 matching bases. Trimming cost V 1 base and J 6 bases, with 10 bases left between them. The CDR3 consists of 14 residues. Germline loops: CDR1 LNHDA, CDR2 SQIVND (reference sequence). The CDR3 sequence: CASSIGGPSNEQFF. In nucleotides, the CDR3 is TGTGCCAGTAGTATAGGGGGGCCCTCCAATGAGCAGTTCTTC.

This clonotype was detected only a few times. In DNA form, the CDR3 reads TGCACCAGCAGCCAAGATCCTGGGACCCTGAGGTCCGGGGAGACCCAGTACTTC. Amino acid sequence: CTSSQDPGTLRSGETQYF. The chain couples TRBV1 to TRBJ2-5; the D call in the table, TRBD1, was not verified against the DNA. TRBV1 is termed a pseudogene. CDR3 length: 18 residues.

The V call is TRBV9, the J call TRBJ2-6, with D perhaps TRBD2 (5 bases). This CDR3 spans 18 amino acids. CDR1 is SGDLS, CDR2 YYNGEE, per germline. Trimming pared 2 bases from V and 0 bases from J, leaving 15 bases between. The CDR3 DNA reads as TGTGCCAGCAGCGTGGTGCCGACGGGGTCCTCTGGGGCCAACGTCCTGACTTTC. It yields the protein CASSVVPTGSSGANVLTF.

In this sample, this clonotype turned up a few times. The rearrangement joins TRBV5-6 to TRBJ1-2, with 8 bases lining up with TRBD1. Germline lookup yields CDR1 SGHDT and CDR2 YYEEEE. The ends lost 0 bases at V and 7 bases at J; junction bases unmatched: 8. The CDR3 sequence is 15 residues long. CDR3 in amino acids: CASSLGTGLGPGYTF. For the CDR3, the DNA is TGTGCCAGCAGCTTGGGGACAGGGTTGGGACCTGGCTACACCTTC.

The chain combines TRBV20-1 with TRBJ2-7; 9 bases align to TRBD1. Germline V CDR1 and CDR2: DFQATT, SNEGSKA (reference sequence). The J segment lost 3 bases and the V segment lost 3 bases, leaving 3 bases of the junction unmatched. The CDR3 contains 13 residues. The CDR3 nucleotides are TGCAGTGCTAGGCTGACAGGGGGCTACGAGCAGTACTTC. This translates into CSARLTGGYEQYF.

In its sample, this clonotype was seen many times. The V call is TRBV29-1, the J call TRBJ2-6; D tentatively fits TRBD1 or TRBD2 (5 bases each). The V end lost 2 bases, the J end lost 0 bases, and 17 bases lay between the germline ends. Looked up from germline, CDR1 is SQVTM and CDR2 is ANQGSEA. This CDR3 has 18 amino acids. The CDR3 is CSVELSGTLFSGANVLTF. CDR3 nucleotides: TGCAGCGTTGAATTATCGGGGACGTTGTTCTCTGGGGCCAACGTCCTGACTTTC.

This sequence joins TRBV7-2 and TRBJ2-3; 12 bases are a match to TRBD2. This CDR3 comprises 15 residues. Germline-derived CDR1 and CDR2 are SGHTA and FQGNSA. V gave up 5 bases and J gave up 6 bases; unmatched junction bases: 6. This chain's CDR3 is CASSASGGALDTQYF. The CDR3 DNA follows: TGTGCCAGCAGCGCTAGCGGGGGGGCACTGGATACGCAGTATTTT.

V usage is TRBV6-2 or TRBV6-3 and J usage is TRBJ2-7, with 9 bases fitting TRBD1. The V gene end was trimmed by 6 bases and the J gene end by 5 bases; junction bases not matched to a gene: 5. The CDR3 sequence is 13 residues long. Per germline, CDR1 MNHEY and CDR2 SVGEGT. The DNA for the CDR3 is TGTGCCAGCAGGGGGGACAGGGCCCACGAGCAGTACGTC. This encodes CASRGDRAHEQYV.

The sample holds a few counts of this clonotype. The rearrangement joins TRBV4-1 to TRBJ1-2, with D perhaps matching TRBD1 (5 bases). The CDR3 is 15 amino acids. V was cut by 0 bases and J by 8 bases, with 16 bases left in between. Germline-derived CDR1 and CDR2 are MGHRA and YSYEKL. This chain's CDR3 is CASSQDAGGYEGYTF. The CDR3 bases are TGCGCCAGCAGCCAAGATGCGGGGGGGTATGAGGGCTACACCTTC.

This chain links TRBV20-1 with TRBJ2-3; D call uncertain. CDR3 size: 15 residues. Germline assignment: CDR1 DFQATT and CDR2 SNEGSKA (reference sequence). With 5 bases removed from V and 5 bases from J, the gap between germline ends came to 20 bases. The CDR3 DNA follows: TGCAGTGCTCCCCATCTGGGCCGCAATAGAGATACGCAGTATTTT. Translated: CSAPHLGRNRDTQYF.

Many counts were recorded for this clonotype. This chain connects TRBV7-8 to TRBJ2-7, with 8 bases matching TRBD1. V shed 4 bases, J shed 0 bases, and the junction held 8 bases outside the gene matches. There are 16 residues in the CDR3. Germline values: CDR1 SGHVS, CDR2 FQNEAQ. CDR3 region: CASSWLRTGSSYEQYF. The DNA for the CDR3 is TGTGCCAGCAGCTGGCTCCGGACAGGGAGCTCCTACGAGCAGTACTTC.